The TCR beta chain described here comes from a study of cytomegalovirus exposure and HLA in healthy donors. Study-level results: In a later analysis, compared with equally common non-associated chains, HLA-associated beta chains were more expanded. V- and J-gene trimming in TCR beta was tied to a missense DCLRE1C variant by an analysis performed later.

The study ran its PCR with 60 Vbeta and 13 Jbeta primers. Sequencing used immunoSEQ multiplex PCR; TCRdb keeps in-frame clones, though not all of them. The data contain some 170,000 clones, about four fifths of them singletons. A remark on this clone: Its antigen is not known.

V was shortened by 2 bases and J by 2 bases, with 13 bases between the two germline ends. This CDR3 contains 15 residues. Germline V gene data show CDR1 as LGHNA and CDR2 as YSLEER. The TCR sequence derives from a man between 50 and 59 years old in good health and CMV-seropositive. The chain has TRBV4-3 and TRBJ2-7; possible D gene TRBD1, 6 bases. The sample consisted of PBMCs. The CDR3 here is CASSQWTASTYEQYF. The CDR3 DNA is TGCGCCAGCAGCCAATGGACAGCCTCCACCTACGAGCAGTACTTC.